One sample yielded the 15 T cell receptor beta chains listed below, sequenced in a study of blood T cell repertoires in COVID-19. Assay: immunoSEQ multiplex PCR; the TCRdb copy retains only in-frame clones and omits some. The table lists some 70,000 clones, 86% of them singletons. Sequenced input: peripheral blood. Receptors were obtained from a man in his fifties with active COVID-19.

CDR3 protein: CASSSAPDREYGYTF. The DNA for the CDR3 is TGTGCCAGCAGCTCGGCCCCGGACAGGGAGTATGGCTACACCTTC. The chain is built from TRBV5-4 and TRBJ1-2; 8 bases are shared with TRBD1. V lost 3 bases, J lost 5 bases, and 9 bases stayed unmatched. The V gene's germline CDR1 is SGHNT and CDR2 YYREEE (reference sequence). This CDR3 is 15 amino acids long. The full variable domain, in which reference TRBV5-4 and TRBJ1-2 provide the parts outside the CDR3, is ETGVTQSPTHLIKTRGQQVTLRCSSQSGHNTVSWYQQALGQGPQFIFQYYREEENGRGNFPPRFSGLQFPNYSSELNVNALELDDSALYLCASSSAPDREYGYTFGSGTRLTVV.

CDR3 bases: TGTGCCAGCAGCTTCGGCATGCTGGGCACCGGTAGGGAGCTGTTTTTT. As protein: CASSFGMLGTGRELFF. The rearrangement uses TRBV5-6 and TRBJ2-2, with unresolved D. Between the trimmed V and J ends, which lost 2 bases and 9 bases, there was a span of 20 bases. The CDR3 covers 16 residues. Germline V CDR1 and CDR2: SGHDT, YYEEEE.

The V call is TRBV7-2, the J call TRBJ1-6, with D unresolved. CDR1 is SGHTA and CDR2 is FQGNSA in the germline V gene. This CDR3 has 12 amino acids. V shed 4 bases and J shed 10 bases, with 8 bases lying between them. The CDR3 DNA follows: TGTGCCAGCAGCTCCCCCAGGTCACCCCTCCACTTT. The encoded protein is CASSSPRSPLHF.

This chain connects TRBV4-1 to TRBJ2-5, with a weak D call TRBD2 (5 bases). CDR1 is MGHRA and CDR2 is YSYEKL in the germline V gene. Trimming took 3 bases from V and 3 from J, leaving 26 bases between them. The CDR3 contains 19 residues. CDR3: CASSQENRLLAIGKETQYF. In DNA, the CDR3 is TGCGCCAGCAGCCAGGAAAATCGCTTGCTAGCAATCGGGAAAGAGACCCAGTACTTC.

This clone was recorded only once. The CDR3 loop is CASRGTSGSGELFF. For the CDR3, the DNA is TGTGCCAGCCGAGGGACTAGCGGGTCCGGGGAGCTGTTTTTT. The rearrangement uses TRBV6-5 and TRBJ2-2; 12 bases align to TRBD2. The germline V gene has CDR1 MNHEY and CDR2 SVGAGI. This CDR3 region has 14 residues. Trimming removed 8 bases from V and 6 bases from J; junction bases left unmatched: 4.

V and J are TRBV29-1 and TRBJ1-1; 10 positions match TRBD1. J gave up 0 bases and V 5 bases, and 3 bases lay outside the gene matches. Germline V CDR1 and CDR2: SQVTM, ANQGSEA. The CDR3 spans 14 residues. CDR3 amino acids: CSVRDRGLNTEAFF. For the CDR3, the DNA is TGCAGCGTTCGGGACAGGGGATTGAACACTGAAGCTTTCTTT. Together with reference TRBV29-1 and TRBJ1-1, the CDR3 gives the full variable domain: SAVISQKPSRDICQRGTSLTIQCQVDSQVTMMFWYRQQPGQSLTLIATANQGSEATYESGFVIDKFPISRPNLTFSTLTVSNMSPEDSSIYLCSVRDRGLNTEAFFGQGTRLTVV.

This chain connects TRBV5-1 to TRBJ1-5, with a tentative D call TRBD1 (5 bases). Germline assignment: CDR1 SGHRS and CDR2 YFSETQ. The CDR3 runs to 16 residues. V was cut by 4 bases and J by 0 bases, with 14 bases left in between. CDR3 region: CASSLLGLDSNQPQHF. The CDR3 bases are TGCGCCAGCAGCCTCCTGGGACTGGATAGCAATCAGCCCCAGCATTTT. Together with reference TRBV5-1 and TRBJ1-5, the CDR3 gives the full variable domain: KAGVTQTPRYLIKTRGQQVTLSCSPISGHRSVSWYQQTPGQGLQFLFEYFSETQRNKGNFPGRFSGRQFSNSRSEMNVSTLELGDSALYLCASSLLGLDSNQPQHFGDGTRLSIL.

The rearrangement links TRBV3-1 (or the pseudogene TRBV3-2) to TRBJ1-6; D unresolved. This CDR3 is 14 amino acids long. V was cut by 5 bases and J by 4 bases, with 9 bases left in between. Germline CDR1 reads LGHDT; CDR2 reads YNNKEL (reference sequence). CDR3 coding DNA: TGTGCCAGCAGCGCCAGTGATTATAATTCACCCCTCCACTTT. Its protein product is CASSASDYNSPLHF.

The chain combines TRBV10-2 with TRBJ1-4, with a possible D match to TRBD1 (6 bases). Per germline, CDR1 WSHSY and CDR2 SAAADI. The CDR3 sequence is 16 residues long. Trimming removed 2 bases at V and 3 bases at J, with 13 bases between. The CDR3 DNA is TGCGCCAGCAGTGAGCCCACAGGGTCGGCTAATGAAAAACTGTTTTTT. This translates into CASSEPTGSANEKLFF.

This clone was seen once. The chain carries TRBV6-6 and TRBJ2-4; 12 bases match TRBD2. The trim removed 5 bases at V and 5 bases at J, leaving 7 bases unmatched. The germline gives CDR1 MNHNY, CDR2 SVGAGI (reference sequence). This CDR3 is built from 16 residues. CDR3 amino acids: CASSRRLAGGQNIQYF. The CDR3 nucleotides read TGTGCCAGCAGTCGAAGGCTAGCGGGAGGGCAAAACATTCAGTACTTC.

This clone has just a few counts. The CDR3 sequence is CASSYSPGYTEAFF. The DNA of the CDR3 is TGTGCCAGCAGTTACTCACCAGGGTACACTGAAGCTTTCTTT. The rearrangement joins TRBV6-5 to TRBJ1-1, with a weak D call TRBD1 (5 bases). This CDR3 is built from 14 residues. Trimming took 0 bases from V and 3 from J, leaving 8 bases between them. Germline-derived CDR1 and CDR2 are MNHEY and SVGAGI.

The rearrangement uses TRBV24-1 and TRBJ2-1; 10 bases align to TRBD2. CDR3 length: 15 amino acids. The junction had 6 bases not matched to a gene; V was cut back by 4 bases and J by 7 bases. The germline V gene encodes CDR1 KGHDR and CDR2 SFDVKD. CDR3 nucleotides: TGTGCCACCAGTGAGGTTAGCGGGGGGAAAAATGAGCAGTTCTTC. Translating gives CATSEVSGGKNEQFF.

This clone was observed a single time. V is TRBV4-1 and J is TRBJ1-5; D perhaps matches TRBD1 (6 bases). V was clipped by 0 bases and J by 1 base, with 16 bases between them. The germline V gene has CDR1 MGHRA and CDR2 YSYEKL. The CDR3 spans 18 residues. The CDR3 is CASSQDGQGIWSNQPQHF. CDR3 DNA sequence: TGCGCCAGCAGCCAAGATGGGCAGGGGATCTGGAGCAATCAGCCCCAGCATTTT.

This chain joins TRBV18 and TRBJ2-7, with 12 positions matching TRBD2. V was pared by 5 bases and J by 3 bases, with 2 bases of the junction left unmatched. CDR3 length equals 14 residues. Germline CDR1 is KGHSH and CDR2 is LQKENI. DNA of the CDR3: TGTGCCAGCTCAGAACTAGCGGGGGGCTACGAGCAGTACTTC. Its translation: CASSELAGGYEQYF.

The chain links TRBV27 to TRBJ2-1, with 9 bases lining up with TRBD2. The CDR3 totals 15 residues. The germline V gene has CDR1 MNHEY and CDR2 SMNVEV (reference sequence). The J segment lost 6 bases and the V segment lost 0 bases, leaving 3 bases of the junction unmatched. CDR3 region: CASSLSVLAGNEQFF. CDR3 in DNA: TGTGCCAGCAGTTTATCGGTACTAGCGGGCAATGAGCAGTTCTTC.